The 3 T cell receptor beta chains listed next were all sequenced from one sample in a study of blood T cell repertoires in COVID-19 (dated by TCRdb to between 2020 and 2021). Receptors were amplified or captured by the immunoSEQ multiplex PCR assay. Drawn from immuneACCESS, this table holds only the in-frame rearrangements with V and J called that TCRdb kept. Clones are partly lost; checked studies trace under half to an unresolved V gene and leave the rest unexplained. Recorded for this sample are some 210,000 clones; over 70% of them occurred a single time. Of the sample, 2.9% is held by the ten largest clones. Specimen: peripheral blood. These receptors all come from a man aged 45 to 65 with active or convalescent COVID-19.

CDR3: CASARSGETQYF. For the CDR3, the DNA is TGCGCCAGCGCTCGCTCGGGGGAGACCCAGTACTTC. The J gene is TRBJ2-5, the V gene TRBV5-1; D is possibly TRBD2 (5 bases). The CDR3 is 12 residues long. Per germline, CDR1 SGHRS and CDR2 YFSETQ. V gave up 7 bases and J gave up 5 bases, with 12 bases separating them.

CDR3 sequence (DNA): TGTGCCAGTGGGGCCGGGACAGGGAATTCTCAGCCCCAGCATTTT. Residues: CASGAGTGNSQPQHF. The chain combines TRBV2 with TRBJ1-5; TRBD1 matches at 9 bases. V trimming: 9 bases; J trimming: 6 bases; junction bases outside the gene matches: 12. Germline lookup yields CDR1 SNHLY and CDR2 FYNNEI. There are 15 residues in the CDR3.

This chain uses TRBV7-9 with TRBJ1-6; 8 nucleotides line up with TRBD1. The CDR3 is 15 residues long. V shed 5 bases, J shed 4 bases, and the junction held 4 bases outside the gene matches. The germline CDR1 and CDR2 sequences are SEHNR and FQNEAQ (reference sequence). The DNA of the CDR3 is TGTGCCAGCAGCCCACAGGGGGATTATAATTCACCCCTCCACTTT. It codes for CASSPQGDYNSPLHF.